What follows is one T cell receptor (beta chain) and its context. This record comes from a study of blood T cell repertoires in COVID-19. CDR1 is MNHEY and CDR2 is SMNVEV in the germline V gene (reference sequence). V was trimmed by 6 bases and J by 3 bases, leaving 12 bases between them. The CDR3 sequence is 14 residues long. In the study's own analysis: Amplified reference gene primers provided the basis for estimating nucleated cell counts. Method: immunoSEQ multiplex PCR; TCRdb's copy keeps in-frame clones and lacks some. From that table come the V and J calls and clone size; the DNA was used to work out D and trimming. The sample lists some 120,000 clones, 90% seen once, with about 1.9% in the top ten.

This chain connects TRBV27 to TRBJ2-1, with D maybe TRBD1 (5 bases). This clonotype was sampled from a human donor with active COVID-19. The donor label of this sample is uncertain. The specimen sequenced was peripheral blood. CDR3 region: CASRPTEIYNEQFF. CDR3 DNA: TGTGCCAGCAGACCGACAGAGATCTACAATGAGCAGTTCTTC.